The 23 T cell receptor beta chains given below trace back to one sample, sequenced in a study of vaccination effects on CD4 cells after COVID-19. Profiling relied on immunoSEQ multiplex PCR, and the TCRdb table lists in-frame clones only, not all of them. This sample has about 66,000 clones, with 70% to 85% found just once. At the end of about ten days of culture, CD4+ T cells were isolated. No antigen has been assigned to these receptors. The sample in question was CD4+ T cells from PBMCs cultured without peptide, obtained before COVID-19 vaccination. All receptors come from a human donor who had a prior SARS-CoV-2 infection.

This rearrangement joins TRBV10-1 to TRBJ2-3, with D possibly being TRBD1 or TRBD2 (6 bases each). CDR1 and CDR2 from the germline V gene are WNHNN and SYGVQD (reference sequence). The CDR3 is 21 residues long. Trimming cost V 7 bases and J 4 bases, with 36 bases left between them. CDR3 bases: TGCGCCAGCACCCACCCACCTACTCGGGGGCCCTTTAAGGTCGCCCCAGATACGCAGTATTTT. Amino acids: CASTHPPTRGPFKVAPDTQYF.

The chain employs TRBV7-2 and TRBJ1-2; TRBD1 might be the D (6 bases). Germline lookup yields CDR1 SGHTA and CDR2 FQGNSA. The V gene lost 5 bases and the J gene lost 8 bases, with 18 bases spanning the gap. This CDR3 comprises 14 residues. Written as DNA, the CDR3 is TGTGCCAGCAGCCAACGGGCGGGGGCACTGGGCTACACCTTC. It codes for CASSQRAGALGYTF. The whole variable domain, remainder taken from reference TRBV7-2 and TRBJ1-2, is GAGVSQSPSNKVTEKGKDVELRCDPISGHTALYWYRQSLGQGLEFLIYFQGNSAPDKSGLPSDRFSAERTGGSVSTLTIQRTQQEDSAVYLCASSQRAGALGYTFGSGTRLTVV.

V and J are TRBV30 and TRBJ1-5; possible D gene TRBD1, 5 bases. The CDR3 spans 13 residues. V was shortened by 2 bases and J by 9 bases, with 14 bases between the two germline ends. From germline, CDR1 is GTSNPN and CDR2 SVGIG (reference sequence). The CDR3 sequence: CAWSLFRQGPQHF. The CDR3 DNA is TGTGCCTGGAGTTTGTTCAGGCAGGGGCCCCAGCATTTT.

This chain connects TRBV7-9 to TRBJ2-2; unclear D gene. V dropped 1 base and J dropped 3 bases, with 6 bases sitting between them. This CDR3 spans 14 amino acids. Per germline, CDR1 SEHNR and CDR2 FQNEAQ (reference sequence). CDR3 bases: TGTGCCAGCAGCTTAGGGCTATACACCGGGGAGCTGTTTTTT. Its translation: CASSLGLYTGELFF.

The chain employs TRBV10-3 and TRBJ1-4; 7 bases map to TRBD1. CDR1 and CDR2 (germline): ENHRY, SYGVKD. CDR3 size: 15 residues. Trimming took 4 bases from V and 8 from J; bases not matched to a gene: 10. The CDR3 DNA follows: TGTGCCATCAGTGGAACGACAGGGACGGGAGAAAAACTGTTTTTT. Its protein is CAISGTTGTGEKLFF.

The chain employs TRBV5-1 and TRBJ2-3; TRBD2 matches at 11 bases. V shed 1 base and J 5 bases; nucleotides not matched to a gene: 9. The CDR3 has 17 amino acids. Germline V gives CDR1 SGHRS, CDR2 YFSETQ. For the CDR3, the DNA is TGCGCCAGCAGCTTGTCTGTGGGACTAGCGGAGGGAGATACGCAGTATTTT. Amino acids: CASSLSVGLAEGDTQYF.

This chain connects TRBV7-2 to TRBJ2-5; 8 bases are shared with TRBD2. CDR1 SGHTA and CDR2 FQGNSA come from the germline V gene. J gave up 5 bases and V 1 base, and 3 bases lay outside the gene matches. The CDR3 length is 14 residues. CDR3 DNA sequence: TGTGCCAGCAGCTTAGAGAGCGGGAGTGAGACCCAGTACTTC. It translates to CASSLESGSETQYF.

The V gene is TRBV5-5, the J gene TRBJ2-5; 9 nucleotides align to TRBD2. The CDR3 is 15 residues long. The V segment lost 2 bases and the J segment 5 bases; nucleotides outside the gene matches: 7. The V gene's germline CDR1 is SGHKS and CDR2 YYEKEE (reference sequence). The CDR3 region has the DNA TGTGCCAGCAGCTTTCTGCTAGCGGGATTCGAGACCCAGTACTTC. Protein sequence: CASSFLLAGFETQYF.

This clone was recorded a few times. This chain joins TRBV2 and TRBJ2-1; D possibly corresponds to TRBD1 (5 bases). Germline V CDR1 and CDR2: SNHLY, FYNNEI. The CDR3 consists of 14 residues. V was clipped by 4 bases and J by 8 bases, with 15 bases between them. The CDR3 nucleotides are TGTGCCAGCAGTGTTTTTGGGGCGATCGATGAGCAGTTCTTC. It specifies CASSVFGAIDEQFF.

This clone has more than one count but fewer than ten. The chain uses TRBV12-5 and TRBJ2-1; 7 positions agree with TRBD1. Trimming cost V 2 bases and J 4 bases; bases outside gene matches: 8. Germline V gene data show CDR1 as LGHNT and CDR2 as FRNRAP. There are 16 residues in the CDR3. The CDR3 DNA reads TGTGCTAGTGGTTTGAGACGACAGGGTCCGTACAATGAGCAGTTCTTC. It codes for CASGLRRQGPYNEQFF.

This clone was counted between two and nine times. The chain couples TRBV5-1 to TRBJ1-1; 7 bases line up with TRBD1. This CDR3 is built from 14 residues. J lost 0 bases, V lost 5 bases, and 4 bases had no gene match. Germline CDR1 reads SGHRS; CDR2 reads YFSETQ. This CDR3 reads CASSRQGMNTEAFF. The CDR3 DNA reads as TGCGCCAGCAGTAGACAGGGCATGAACACTGAAGCTTTCTTT.

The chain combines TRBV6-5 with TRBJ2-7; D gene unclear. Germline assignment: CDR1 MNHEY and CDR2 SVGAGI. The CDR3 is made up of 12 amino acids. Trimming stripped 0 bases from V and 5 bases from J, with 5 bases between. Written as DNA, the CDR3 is TGTGCCAGCAGTTACTCGAGCGACGAGCAGTACTTC. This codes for CASSYSSDEQYF.

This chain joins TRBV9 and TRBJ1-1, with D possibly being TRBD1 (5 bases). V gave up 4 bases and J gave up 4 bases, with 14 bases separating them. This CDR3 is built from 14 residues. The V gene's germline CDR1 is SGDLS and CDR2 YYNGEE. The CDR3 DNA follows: TGTGCCAGCAGCTGGGGGACGGGGGGCACTGAAGCTTTCTTT. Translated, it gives CASSWGTGGTEAFF. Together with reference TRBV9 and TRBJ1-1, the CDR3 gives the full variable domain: DSGVTQTPKHLITATGQRVTLRCSPRSGDLSVYWYQQSLDQGLQFLIQYYNGEERAKGNILERFSAQQFPDLHSELNLSSLELGDSALYFCASSWGTGGTEAFFGQGTRLTVV.

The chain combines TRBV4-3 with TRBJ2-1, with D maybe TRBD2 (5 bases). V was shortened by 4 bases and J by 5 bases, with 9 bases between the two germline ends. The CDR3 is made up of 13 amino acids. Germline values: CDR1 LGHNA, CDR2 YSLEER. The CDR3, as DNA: TGCGCCAGCAGCCTCCGGGATAACAATGAGCAGTTCTTC. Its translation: CASSLRDNNEQFF.

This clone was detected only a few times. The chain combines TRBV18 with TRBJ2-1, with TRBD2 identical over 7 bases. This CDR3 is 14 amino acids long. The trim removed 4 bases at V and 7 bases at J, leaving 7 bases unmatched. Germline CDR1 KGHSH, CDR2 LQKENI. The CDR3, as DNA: TGTGCCAGCTCACAAATAGGGAGGGATAATGAGCAGTTCTTC. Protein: CASSQIGRDNEQFF.

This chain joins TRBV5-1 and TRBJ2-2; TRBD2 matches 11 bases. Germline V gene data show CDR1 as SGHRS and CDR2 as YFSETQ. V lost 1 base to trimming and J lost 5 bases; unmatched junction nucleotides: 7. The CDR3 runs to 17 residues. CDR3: CASSLQPSGGLTGELFF. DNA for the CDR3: TGCGCCAGCAGCTTGCAGCCTAGCGGGGGGCTAACCGGGGAGCTGTTTTTT.

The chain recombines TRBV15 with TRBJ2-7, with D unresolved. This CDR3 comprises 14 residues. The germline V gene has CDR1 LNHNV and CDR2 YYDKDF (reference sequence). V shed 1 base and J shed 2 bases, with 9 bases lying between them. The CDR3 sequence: CATSRGYNTYEQYF. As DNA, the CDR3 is TGTGCCACCAGCAGAGGTTACAATACCTACGAGCAGTACTTC.

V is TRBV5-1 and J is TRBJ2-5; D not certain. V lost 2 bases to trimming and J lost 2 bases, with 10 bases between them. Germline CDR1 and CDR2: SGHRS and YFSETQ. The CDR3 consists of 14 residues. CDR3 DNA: TGCGCCAGCAGCTTTCGTCAGCGACAAGAGACCCAGTACTTC. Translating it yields CASSFRQRQETQYF.

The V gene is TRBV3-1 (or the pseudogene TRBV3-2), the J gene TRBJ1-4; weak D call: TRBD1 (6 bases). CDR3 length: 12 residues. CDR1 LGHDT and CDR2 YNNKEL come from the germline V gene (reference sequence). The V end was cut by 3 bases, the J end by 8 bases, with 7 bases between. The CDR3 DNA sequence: TGTGCCAGCAGCCACGGGGGCGAAAAACTGTTTTTT. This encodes CASSHGGEKLFF.

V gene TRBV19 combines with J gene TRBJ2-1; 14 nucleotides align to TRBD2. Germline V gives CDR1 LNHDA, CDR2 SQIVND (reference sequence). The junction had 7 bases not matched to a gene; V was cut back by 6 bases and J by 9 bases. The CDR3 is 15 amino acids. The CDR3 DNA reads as TGTGCCAGTAGAAGACTAGCGGGGGGGCTCCTTGAGCAGTTCTTC. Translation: CASRRLAGGLLEQFF.

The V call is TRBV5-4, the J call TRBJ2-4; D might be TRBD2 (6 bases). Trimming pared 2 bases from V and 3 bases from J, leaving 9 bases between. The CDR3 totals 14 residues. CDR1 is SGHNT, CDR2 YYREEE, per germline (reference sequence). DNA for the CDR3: TGTGCCAGCAGCTTAGGAGGGAACAAAAACATTCAGTACTTC. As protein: CASSLGGNKNIQYF.

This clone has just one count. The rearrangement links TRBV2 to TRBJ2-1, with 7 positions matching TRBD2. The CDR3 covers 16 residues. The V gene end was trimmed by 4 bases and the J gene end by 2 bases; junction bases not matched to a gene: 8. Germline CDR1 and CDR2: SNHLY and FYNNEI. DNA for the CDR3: TGTGCCAGCAGTGGACTAGCCCCGTCGACCTACAATGAGCAGTTCTTC. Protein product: CASSGLAPSTYNEQFF.

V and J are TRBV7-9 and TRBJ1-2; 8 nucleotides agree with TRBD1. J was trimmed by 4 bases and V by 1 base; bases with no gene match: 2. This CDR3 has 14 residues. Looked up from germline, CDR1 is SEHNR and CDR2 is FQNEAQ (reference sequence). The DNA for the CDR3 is TGTGCCAGCAGCTTAGGGGACAGGTTCTATGGCTACACCTTC. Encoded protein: CASSLGDRFYGYTF. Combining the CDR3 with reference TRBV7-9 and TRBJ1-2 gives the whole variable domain DTGVSQNPRHKITKRGQNVTFRCDPISEHNRLYWYRQTLGQGPEFLTYFQNEAQLEKSRLLSDRFSAERPKGSFSTLEIQRTEQGDSAMYLCASSLGDRFYGYTFGSGTRLTVV.